This TCR beta chain was captured by sequencing in a study of blood T cell repertoires in COVID-19 (dated by TCRdb to about 2020). About the investigation overall: Collaborator samples came from the United States, Italy and Spain and covered acute and convalescent phases of COVID-19. The prospective study material was composed of cDNA or gDNA derived from T cells, B-cell-depleted T cells, or PBMCs. The dataset comprised deeply sampled blood TCRbeta repertoires from subjects exposed to, actively infected with, or recovered from COVID-19. A freely available public database, intended as a resource for researchers studying the immune response to SARS-CoV-2, is where the repertoires were released. The samples were drawn from two sources: the first 160 participants of the ongoing ImmuneRACE study, and fewer than 1,500 subjects contributed by 6 global collaborators. Sample metadata almost always included a de-identified subject ID, COVID-19 status, age in years and sex. Where available, HLA class I and class II types were taken from metadata supplied by the sample provider and were not determined by assay-based typing. Overall results and qualifications from the work: How much clinical and demographic metadata was included differed by source and by participant, and the metadata was provided uncurated.

This clone has only one observation. Its target antigen remains unknown. No quality values exist for individual bases; no much larger clone is one base distant. Another Seattle source contributed samples from volunteer blood donors who had recovered from COVID-19. Collaborating institutions collected whole blood in K2EDTA tubes following their own protocols. For TCRbeta analysis, collaborators shipped samples in one of three forms: frozen whole blood, isolated PBMCs, or DNA extracted from either of those sample types. V gives up 8 bases and J gives up 3 bases, and the segment between their germline ends measures 14 bases. The germline V gene supplies CDR1 MNHEY and CDR2 SVGAGI. Including cysteine and phenylalanine, the CDR3 has 13 amino acids. The sequence is cut down to CDR3 DNA, 39 bases in frame from base 1. TCRbeta CDR3 regions were amplified from genomic DNA by means of the immunoSEQ Assay, a bias-controlled multiplex PCR. The study's processing was this. Within the assay, amplification of reference gene primers was used to estimate how many nucleated cells each sample contained. Sequence reads were collapsed and filtered to measure the absolute abundance of every unique TCRbeta CDR3 rearrangement. For each sample, productive Simpson clonality was calculated by taking the square root of Simpson's diversity index across productive rearrangements. The clones in this table, taken by TCRdb from immuneACCESS, are in-frame only. Not every clone is retained; where verified, under half of the shortfall comes from an unresolved V gene, and the cause of the rest is unknown. The V and J calls and clone size are taken from that table; D and trimming were inferred from the DNA. The sample has about 210,000 clones on record, just under 90% of them singletons. The ten largest clones capture roughly 6.2% of the sample.

Sequenced material: peripheral blood. This clonotype was obtained from a man in his fifties or sixties who had recovered from COVID-19. The chain joins TRBV6-5 to TRBJ2-7, with a weak D call of TRBD1 (6 bases match). The nucleotides read TGTGCCAGCGAGGGGGATTATAGCTACGAGCAGTACTTC. Its protein is CASEGDYSYEQYF.